This T cell receptor (beta chain) stems from a study of blood T cell repertoires in COVID-19. Across the whole study: Sources were T cells, B-cell-depleted T cells, or PBMCs; the material itself was cDNA or gDNA.

V was pared by 0 bases and J by 10 bases, with 8 bases of the junction left unmatched. Germline V lookup: CDR1 LGHNA, CDR2 YNFKEQ. The CDR3 has 15 residues. Here immunoSEQ multiplex PCR was the method, and the copy in TCRdb shows in-frame clones only, minus some. The top ten clones hold 6.5% to 8.5% of a sample with about 240,000 clones, about four fifths of them seen once. It was during active infection that Seattle patients were enrolled and then longitudinally followed. The sequence came from a woman aged 80 or over with COVID-19, enrolled during active disease. Input material: peripheral blood. V gene TRBV4-2 combines with J gene TRBJ2-1, with 8 bases that match TRBD2. The CDR3 loop reads CASSQELERGNEQFF. DNA of the CDR3: TGTGCCAGCAGCCAAGAGCTCGAGCGGGGGAACGAGCAGTTCTTC.